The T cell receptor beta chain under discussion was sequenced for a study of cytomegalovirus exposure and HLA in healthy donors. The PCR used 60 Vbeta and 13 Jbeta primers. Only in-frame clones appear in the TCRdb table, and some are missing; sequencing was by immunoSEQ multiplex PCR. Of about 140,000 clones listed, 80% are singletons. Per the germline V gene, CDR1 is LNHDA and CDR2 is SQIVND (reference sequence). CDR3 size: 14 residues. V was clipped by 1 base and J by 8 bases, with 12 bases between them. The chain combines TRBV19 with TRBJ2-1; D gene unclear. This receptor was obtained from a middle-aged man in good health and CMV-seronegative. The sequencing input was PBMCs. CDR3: CASSIVLQLDEQFF. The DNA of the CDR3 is TGTGCCAGTAGTATAGTTTTACAGTTAGATGAGCAGTTCTTC.